A selection of T cell receptor beta chains follows, all from one sample in a study of T cell responses to AZD1222 COVID-19 vaccine. The repertoire was sequenced with immunoSEQ multiplex PCR; TCRdb's copy has only in-frame clones and lacks some. The data contain under 150,000 clones, roughly nine tenths of them singletons. The specimen comprised peripheral blood, sampled 28 days after the second AZD1222 dose. The source is an adult who received the AZD1222 COVID-19 vaccine. Both conserved end residues are part of each CDR3. Fields, in order: clone size, CDR3 length, D gene, J gene, V gene, CDR3 DNA, CDR3 protein. D genes are given only for firm matches. Clone size, where shown, is once, few, many, or a class for clones that have expanded.

-	13	-	TRBJ1-2	TRBV12-3/TRBV12-4	TGTGCCAGCAGTTTTTCAGGGGACTATGGCTACACCTTC	CASSFSGDYGYTF
few	16	-	TRBJ1-5	TRBV4-1	TGCGCCAGCAGCCTCTCCCCGGGGAGGCGGGGTCAGCCCCAGCATTTT	CASSLSPGRRGQPQHF
-	14	-	TRBJ2-2	TRBV5-4	TGTGCCAGCAGCTTGGTCAGGACACCAGGGGAGCTGTTTTTT	CASSLVRTPGELFF
-	13	-	TRBJ1-1	TRBV30	TGTGCCTGGAGCCTATACGGTAACACTGAAGCTTTCTTT	CAWSLYGNTEAFF
-	17	TRBD1	TRBJ1-2	TRBV20-1	TGCAGTGCCAGTTCCGTCGGGACAGGGCAGAGACTTTATGGCTACACCTTC	CSASSVGTGQRLYGYTF
-	13	-	TRBJ2-7	TRBV10-2	TGCGCCAGCAGTGAGAGGGGACACCAAAACGAGTACTTC	CASSERGHQNEYF
-	16	TRBD2	TRBJ2-1	TRBV5-1	TGCGCCAGCAGTGGACTAGCGGGAGATGGTGGCAATGAGCAGTTCTTC	CASSGLAGDGGNEQFF
-	14	-	TRBJ1-2	TRBV25-1	TGTGCCAGCAGTGGGATCGGGACGCAGTGGTACTACACCTTC	CASSGIGTQWYYTF
-	17	-	TRBJ1-1	TRBV10-3	TGTGCCATCAGGGGGCAGGGCGGTATAGATCGGGACACTGAAGCTTTCTTT	CAIRGQGGIDRDTEAFF
-	14	-	TRBJ2-5	TRBV28	TGTGCCAGCAGTTGGGACACCAGTCGAGAGACCCAGTACTTC	CASSWDTSRETQYF
-	15	TRBD2	TRBJ2-3	TRBV7-3	TGTGCCAGCAGCTTAACAGCGGGGGGTACAGATACGCAGTATTTT	CASSLTAGGTDTQYF
few	12	-	TRBJ2-1	TRBV28	TGTGCCAGCAGTTTATTGCGGATACGGCAGTTCTTC	CASSLLRIRQFF
-	14	TRBD1	TRBJ1-5	TRBV5-6	TGTGCCAGCAGCTCCGGGACAGGACTCTTGCCCCAGCATTTT	CASSSGTGLLPQHF
-	14	TRBD1	TRBJ1-2	TRBV5-8	TGTGCCAGCAGCTCCGGGACAGTGTTGTATGGCTACACCTTC	CASSSGTVLYGYTF
-	14	-	TRBJ1-3	TRBV2	TGTGCCAGCATTAGGCGATCCTCTGGAAACACCATATATTTT	CASIRRSSGNTIYF
-	16	-	TRBJ1-2	TRBV30	TGTGCCTGGAGTGTACAATTCCTGACGGCATCCTATGGCTACACCTTC	CAWSVQFLTASYGYTF
-	15	-	TRBJ1-2	TRBV5-8	TGTGCCAGCAGCCGAGGGCCGGGGCCTAACTATGGCTACACCTTC	CASSRGPGPNYGYTF
-	14	-	TRBJ1-3	TRBV30	TGTGCCTGGAGTGTACAGGGCTCTGGAAACACCATATATTTT	CAWSVQGSGNTIYF
-	15	TRBD1	TRBJ1-4	TRBV5-6	TGTGCCAGCGGTCAACAGGGGAGGCGGAATGAAAAACTGTTTTTT	CASGQQGRRNEKLFF
-	15	-	TRBJ1-5	TRBV6-2/TRBV6-3	TGTGCCAGCAGTTACTCGACGGCTTTTCAAGGACCCCAGCATTTT	CASSYSTAFQGPQHF
-	13	-	TRBJ2-7	TRBV27	TGTGCCAGCAGTTTCTCCTCGGCCTACGAGCAGTACTTC	CASSFSSAYEQYF
-	15	-	TRBJ1-2	TRBV9	TGTGCCAGCAGCGTAGAAAGGGGCTGGGAGTATGGCTACACCTTC	CASSVERGWEYGYTF
-	14	TRBD1	TRBJ1-4	TRBV7-9	TGTGCCAGCAGAAAGGGACAGGGCAATGAAAAACTGTTTTTT	CASRKGQGNEKLFF
-	15	-	TRBJ2-4	TRBV6-6	TGTGCCAGCAGGAGGATTCCCCAAGGCAAAAACATTCAGTACTTC	CASRRIPQGKNIQYF
-	13	-	TRBJ1-5	TRBV7-9	TGTGCCAGCAGCTTGGCGGGAGTGGAGCCCCAGCATTTT	CASSLAGVEPQHF
-	13	-	TRBJ1-5	TRBV4-1	TGCGCCAGCAGCCAAGATCGAGATCAGCCCCAGCATTTT	CASSQDRDQPQHF
-	14	-	TRBJ1-5	TRBV19	TGTGCCAGTAGTATAGGGGCGTACGGTCAGCCCCAGCATTTT	CASSIGAYGQPQHF
-	15	TRBD2	TRBJ2-5	TRBV24-1	TGTGCCACCAGTGATTCCCTAGCGGGAGGCGAGACCCAGTACTTC	CATSDSLAGGETQYF
once	16	-	TRBJ1-5	TRBV28	TGTGCCAGCTGCCTCGGGGCAGGGCAAAGGAATCAGCCCCAGCATTTT	CASCLGAGQRNQPQHF
-	16	-	TRBJ1-1	TRBV3-1/TRBV3-2	TGTGCCAGCAGCCAAGATAACGGGGGGGCCGGGACTGAAGCTTTCTTT	CASSQDNGGAGTEAFF
-	16	-	TRBJ2-1	TRBV18	TGTGCCAGCTCACACGTCGGTGGGGGGGCCTGGAATGAGCAGTTCTTC	CASSHVGGGAWNEQFF
-	16	TRBD1	TRBJ2-1	TRBV19	TGTGCCAGTAGTATAGGGACAGGGGGCTCGTACAATGAGCAGTTCTTC	CASSIGTGGSYNEQFF
-	11	-	TRBJ2-1	TRBV19	TGTGCCAGTAGTAACGGGAATGAGCAGTTCTTC	CASSNGNEQFF
once	15	-	TRBJ2-1	TRBV27	TGTGCCAGCAGTTTTGACGGGGGGCCATACAATGAGCAGTTCTTC	CASSFDGGPYNEQFF
-	13	-	TRBJ2-1	TRBV11-1	TGTGCCAGCAGCTTAACGGGTAACAATGAGCAGTTCTTC	CASSLTGNNEQFF
-	16	TRBD1	TRBJ1-6	TRBV7-8	TGTGCCAGCAGCCCAAGACAGGGAGTTCAGGATTCACCCCTCCACTTT	CASSPRQGVQDSPLHF
-	15	TRBD1	TRBJ1-2	TRBV19	TGTGCCAGTAGTAGCCACAGGGGGCCGGGCTATGGCTACACCTTC	CASSSHRGPGYGYTF
-	12	-	TRBJ1-3	TRBV6-2/TRBV6-3	TGTGCCAGCAGTTTTTCCGGAAACACCATATATTTT	CASSFSGNTIYF
-	16	-	TRBJ1-4	TRBV4-1	TGCGCCAGCAGCCAAGATCGAGGATCTACTAATGAAAAACTGTTTTTT	CASSQDRGSTNEKLFF
-	15	TRBD1	TRBJ1-5	TRBV7-9	TGTGCCAGCAGCCCGGGACAGGGGGCGGATCAGCCCCAGCATTTT	CASSPGQGADQPQHF
once	15	TRBD1	TRBJ2-1	TRBV7-9	TGTGCCAGCAGTTCCCCGGGACAGGGGTACAATGAGCAGTTCTTC	CASSSPGQGYNEQFF
once	17	TRBD1	TRBJ2-3	TRBV4-2	TGTGCCAGCAGCCAAGCCCGGGACAGGGGAAGCACAGATACGCAGTATTTT	CASSQARDRGSTDTQYF
-	16	-	TRBJ1-3	TRBV15	TGTGCCACCAGCAGAGATATGGAGGGATCTGGAAACACCATATATTTT	CATSRDMEGSGNTIYF
-	14	-	TRBJ1-3	TRBV27	TGTGCCAGCAGTGAACAGGGTACTGGAAACACCATATATTTT	CASSEQGTGNTIYF
-	14	-	TRBJ1-4	TRBV7-8	TGTGCCAGCAGTCCACCAGGGGTGGATGAAAAACTGTTTTTT	CASSPPGVDEKLFF
-	14	-	TRBJ1-1	TRBV7-2	TGTGCCAACCGCGTCGGGATCGGGGGCACTGAAGCTTTCTTT	CANRVGIGGTEAFF
-	14	-	TRBJ1-6	TRBV27	TGTGCCAGCAGTCTCATAAGGGGTAATTCACCCCTCCACTTT	CASSLIRGNSPLHF
-	13	TRBD1	TRBJ1-1	TRBV7-3	TGTGCCAGCAGCGTTAACAGGGGCACTGAAGCTTTCTTT	CASSVNRGTEAFF
-	14	-	TRBJ1-2	TRBV28	TGTGCCAGCAGTGAGGCGTTGGCTAACTATGGCTACACCTTC	CASSEALANYGYTF
-	16	-	TRBJ2-7	TRBV7-9	TGTGCCAGCAGCTTCGTTGGGGGTTCATTATCCTACGAGCAGTACTTC	CASSFVGGSLSYEQYF
-	16	-	TRBJ2-3	TRBV5-4	TGTGCCAGCAGCTTATATATGGGAGTTCACACAGATACGCAGTATTTT	CASSLYMGVHTDTQYF
-	13	TRBD1	TRBJ1-1	TRBV19	TGTGCCACCACCCGACAGGGGAGCACTGAAGCTTTCTTT	CATTRQGSTEAFF
-	15	-	TRBJ1-3	TRBV3-1/TRBV3-2	TGTGCCAGCAGCCAACTCCTAGGTCTAGGAGACACCATATATTTT	CASSQLLGLGDTIYF
-	15	-	TRBJ2-1	TRBV18	TGTGCCAGCTCACCACCAGGTCTAGCGTTCGGTGAGCAGTTCTTC	CASSPPGLAFGEQFF
-	13	-	TRBJ2-5	TRBV10-3	TGTGCCATCAGTGAGTCGGAGTTCGAGACCCAGTACTTC	CAISESEFETQYF
-	14	-	TRBJ1-2	TRBV5-4	TGTGCCAGCAGCTATGGCCGGGGAAGTTATGGCTACACCTTC	CASSYGRGSYGYTF
-	16	-	TRBJ1-1	TRBV7-9	TGTGCCAGCAGACAAAGGAACAGGGATCAGAACACTGAAGCTTTCTTT	CASRQRNRDQNTEAFF
-	14	-	TRBJ2-2	TRBV7-3	TGTGCCAGCAGCTCAGCACGGAGCACCGGGGAGCTGTTTTTT	CASSSARSTGELFF
-	13	-	TRBJ1-2	TRBV27	TGTGCCAGCAGTCCCGGCACCGAAACTGGCTACACCTTC	CASSPGTETGYTF